This T cell receptor beta chain was sequenced for a study of a mutant IDH1 vaccine in newly diagnosed glioma. Overall study context: Patients had eight vaccinations, in weeks 1, 3, 5, 7, 11, 15, 19 and 23. Study-wide results and caveats: Most patients, 85% to 95%, showed vaccine-induced immune responses. Pseudoprogression appeared independent of alterations in top peripheral clonotypes.

The CDR3 is made up of 16 amino acids. V was trimmed by 2 bases and J by 1 base, leaving 9 bases between them. CDR1 MNHEY and CDR2 SMNVEV come from the germline V gene (reference sequence). Clones were sequenced by immunoSEQ multiplex PCR, and TCRdb holds only the in-frame ones, with some missing. Of about 28,000 clones in the sample, around 84% were seen once. Stated time point: week 23, last vaccination. All doses held 300 ug of mutant IDH1 20-mer peptide, with topical imiquimod. This clone appeared once. Its antigen is not known. The sample was PBMCs, taken from a glioma patient whose treatment included an IDH1 peptide vaccine. The V call is TRBV27, the J call TRBJ2-6; D not certain. The clonotype comes from a woman between 25 and 40 years old with glioma. CDR3 protein: CASSLSQASGANVLTF. For the CDR3, the DNA is TGTGCCAGCAGTTTAAGTCAGGCTTCTGGGGCCAACGTCCTGACTTTC.